The sequence of this TCR beta chain was determined in a study of blood T cell repertoires in COVID-19. Methods used by the authors: Nucleated cell counts were estimated from reference gene primer amplification. TCRdb keeps only in-frame clones here, not all; method: immunoSEQ multiplex PCR. The DNA was the basis for D and trimming; V, J and clone size are from that table. Found here are roughly 65,000 clones, approximately 85% of them singletons; the top ten hold approximately 35%. The CDR3 is made up of 15 amino acids. V was clipped by 3 bases and J by 2 bases; unmatched bases: 4. Germline CDR1 reads SGHTA; CDR2 reads FQGTGA.

The chain has TRBV7-3 and TRBJ2-1, with 7 bases fitting TRBD2. The TCR sequence derives from a woman aged 80 or older with active or convalescent COVID-19. The sequenced material came from peripheral blood. CDR3 DNA sequence: TGTGCCAGCAGCTTCAGCGCGGGGGCCTACAATGAGCAGTTCTTC. Its protein product is CASSFSAGAYNEQFF.